This TCR beta chain was found in a study of T cells in Graves' hyperthyroidism and ophthalmopathy. Study conclusions and caveats: The blood repertoire included most of the expanded thyroid clonotypes above 0.001.

Graves' hyperthyroidism qualified as stable when ophthalmopathy did not progress within 18 months. Researchers amplified the TCR beta CDR3 regions from RNA transcripts. An initial round of RT-PCR targeting the TCR CDR3 relied on the HTBI primer set. TCRdb ran MiXCR on the multiplex PCR reads and lists one entry per CDR3 protein. The table includes around 300,000 distinct CDR3 sequences, 11% to 15% detected once. V was cut by 8 bases and J by 2 bases, with 10 bases left in between. This CDR3 has 12 residues. CDR1 and CDR2 (germline): LGHDT, YNNKEL (reference sequence). Note on this clonotype: What it binds is not known.

The sequencing input was blood. The chain recombines TRBV3-1 with TRBJ2-7; D is unresolved. This receptor was obtained from a woman in her twenties or thirties with Graves' hyperthyroidism. The CDR3 loop reads CASQASTYEQYF. The DNA of the CDR3 is TGTGCCAGCCAGGCCTCAACCTACGAGCAGTACTTC.